The source of this TCR beta chain is a study of blood T cell repertoires in COVID-19. Background on the study: Sample material is recorded as cDNA or gDNA derived from T cells, B-cell-depleted T cells, or PBMCs.

The CDR3 runs 13 residues. V lost 2 bases to trimming and J lost 5 bases, with 9 bases between them. Under the authors' procedure: Reference gene primer amplification gave nucleated cell count estimates. Only in-frame clones appear in the TCRdb table, and some are missing; sequencing was by immunoSEQ multiplex PCR. That table supplies the V and J calls and clone size; D and trimming were determined from the DNA. This sample carries under 150,000 clones, 88% of them seen once, and the ten largest clones take around 26%. The genes are TRBV12-3 or TRBV12-4 and TRBJ2-5; D perhaps matches TRBD2 (6 bases). The sequencing sample was made of peripheral blood. The sequence was obtained from a human donor in a cohort sampled during active COVID-19. CDR3 in amino acids: CASSLYLAETQYF. CDR3 DNA sequence: TGTGCCAGCAGTTTATACCTAGCGGAGACCCAGTACTTC.